Below, 4 T cell receptor beta chains from the same sample are listed, as sequenced in a study of control samples from healthy donors and cancer patients. Clones were read by immunoSEQ multiplex PCR, and TCRdb kept only the in-frame ones, dropping some. The data contain fewer than 500,000 clones, 80% to 95% of them singletons. The sample consisted of PBMCs. Every receptor here comes from a man aged 40-50 years with head and neck cancer.

V usage is TRBV7-3 and J usage is TRBJ1-6; D is undetermined. V dropped 0 bases and J dropped 4 bases, with 7 bases sitting between them. This CDR3 has 15 residues. Germline V lookup: CDR1 SGHTA, CDR2 FQGTGA. The CDR3 sequence: CASSLTENYNSPLHF. The DNA of the CDR3 is TGTGCCAGCAGCTTAACCGAGAATTATAATTCACCCCTCCACTTT.

The chain couples TRBV18 to TRBJ2-3; 7 positions agree with TRBD1. The V gene's germline CDR1 is KGHSH and CDR2 LQKENI. CDR3 length: 16 amino acids. The trim removed 5 bases at V and 3 bases at J, leaving 11 bases unmatched. Here the CDR3 DNA reads TGTGCCAGCTCAGCAAACGACAGGGTGGGGACAGATACGCAGTATTTT. The encoded protein is CASSANDRVGTDTQYF.

The chain recombines TRBV28 with TRBJ1-2, with D hard to call. Trimming shortened V by 4 bases and J by 0 bases, and 9 bases separated the two germline ends. The germline CDR1 and CDR2 sequences are MDHEN and SYDVKM. The CDR3 is 14 residues long. The CDR3 protein is CASSYYYANYGYTF. In DNA, the CDR3 is TGTGCCAGCAGTTACTACTATGCTAACTATGGCTACACCTTC.

The chain has TRBV30 and TRBJ1-2, with a weak D call TRBD1 (5 bases). Trimming took 4 bases from V and 3 from J, leaving 15 bases between them. CDR3 length: 14 residues. Germline CDR1 and CDR2: GTSNPN and SVGIG (reference sequence). The CDR3 DNA is TGTGCCTGGACCTCGGGACGGCCAGACTATGGCTACACCTTC. Translated, it gives CAWTSGRPDYGYTF.